The next 27 T cell receptor beta chains were all read from a single sample in a study of blood T cell repertoires in COVID-19. Profiled with immunoSEQ multiplex PCR; TCRdb holds only in-frame clones, not every one. Of over 85,000 clones listed, approximately 91% were seen once; the top ten hold around 4%. Input material: peripheral blood. The receptor set was obtained from a man between 18 and 35 years old with acute or convalescent COVID-19.

The V call is TRBV27, the J call TRBJ1-5, with TRBD1 matching over 9 bases. Germline CDR1 MNHEY, CDR2 SMNVEV (reference sequence). This CDR3 has 16 residues. V lost 3 bases and J lost 2; bases outside the gene matches: 5. The chain's CDR3 is CASSLHRGLGNQPQHF. In nucleotides, the CDR3 is TGTGCCAGCAGTTTGCACAGGGGGCTCGGCAATCAGCCCCAGCATTTT.

As to this clone: The identical CDR3 is also encoded by other nucleotide sequences in the sample. In DNA form, the CDR3 reads TGTGCCAGCAGCTTAGCGGGGGGACCGAACACTGAAGCTTTCTTT. This codes for CASSLAGGPNTEAFF. This rearrangement joins TRBV7-9 to TRBJ1-1, with D perhaps TRBD1 (5 bases). In germline, CDR1 is SEHNR, CDR2 FQNEAQ (reference sequence). V lost 0 bases to trimming and J lost 1 base, with 9 bases between them. The CDR3 spans 15 residues.

This rearrangement joins TRBV18 to TRBJ1-3; 10 bases line up with TRBD1. The V gene's germline CDR1 is KGHSH and CDR2 LQKENI. V trimming: 4 bases; J trimming: 1 base; junction bases outside the gene matches: 4. CDR3 length: 16 amino acids. The CDR3 bases are TGTGCCAGCTCACATAGACAGGGGGCTTCTGGAAACACCATATATTTT. It encodes CASSHRQGASGNTIYF.

V usage is TRBV27 and J usage is TRBJ2-1, with 9 bases fitting TRBD2. CDR1 is MNHEY, CDR2 SMNVEV, per germline (reference sequence). The CDR3 has 17 residues. The junction had 19 bases not matched to a gene; V was cut back by 8 bases and J by 8 bases. The CDR3 DNA follows: TGTGCCAGCCAAAATCCGTCTAGCGGGACCCCTAGGGATGAGCAGTTCTTC. Protein: CASQNPSSGTPRDEQFF.

The chain links TRBV6-4 to TRBJ2-2, with D maybe TRBD2 (5 bases). Trimming pared 0 bases from V and 2 bases from J, leaving 7 bases between. This CDR3 spans 15 amino acids. Germline lookup yields CDR1 MRHNA and CDR2 SNTAGT. Written as DNA, the CDR3 is TGTGCCAGCAGTGACTCGGGGAGAAACACCGGGGAGCTGTTTTTT. Amino acids: CASSDSGRNTGELFF.

V gene TRBV27 combines with J gene TRBJ1-2; TRBD1 matches 9 bases. CDR1 MNHEY and CDR2 SMNVEV come from the germline V gene (reference sequence). V lost 1 base and J lost 6; bases outside the gene matches: 12. This CDR3 contains 17 residues. CDR3 sequence reads: CASSLYLGQGGINGYTF. DNA for the CDR3: TGTGCCAGCAGTTTATACTTGGGACAGGGTGGAATTAATGGCTACACCTTC.

The chain couples TRBV2 to TRBJ1-5; 8 bases map to TRBD1. The CDR3 consists of 15 residues. Germline trimming cut 6 bases from V and 0 bases from J; bases unmatched to any gene: 4. CDR1 and CDR2 from the germline V gene are SNHLY and FYNNEI. Here the CDR3 reads CASRGQVTSNQPQHF. The CDR3 nucleotides read TGTGCCAGCAGGGGACAGGTGACTAGCAATCAGCCCCAGCATTTT.

The chain employs TRBV27 and TRBJ1-4; a possible D gene is TRBD1 (5 bases). The V end was cut by 6 bases, the J end by 2 bases, with 10 bases between. This CDR3 spans 14 amino acids. Germline V gene sequence: CDR1 MNHEY, CDR2 SMNVEV (reference sequence). The DNA for the CDR3 is TGTGCCAGCAGAAGTTCAGGGACTAATGAAAAACTGTTTTTT. Amino acid sequence: CASRSSGTNEKLFF.

V usage is TRBV19 and J usage is TRBJ2-7; 7 nucleotides agree with TRBD1. Germline CDR1 LNHDA, CDR2 SQIVND (reference sequence). J gave up 4 bases and V 5 bases, and 8 bases lay outside the gene matches. The CDR3 is made up of 14 amino acids. This chain's CDR3 is CASSLGDSAYEQYF. Written as DNA, the CDR3 is TGTGCCAGTAGTCTCGGGGACAGTGCGTACGAGCAGTACTTC.

The sample holds one count of this clone. The V call is TRBV11-2, the J call TRBJ2-1; 8 nucleotides line up with TRBD2. CDR1 SGHAT and CDR2 FQNNGV come from the germline V gene. The trim removed 4 bases at V and 10 bases at J, leaving 6 bases unmatched. The length of the CDR3 is 13 residues. In nucleotides, the CDR3 is TGTGCCAGCAGCTCGGGACTAGTGCACGAGCAGTTCTTC. This translates into CASSSGLVHEQFF.

V and J are TRBV6-6 and TRBJ1-2; D gene uncertain. The germline V gene has CDR1 MNHNY and CDR2 SVGAGI (reference sequence). The CDR3 length is 16 residues. Trimming stripped 2 bases from V and 2 bases from J, with 15 bases between. The CDR3: CASSYRLEGYNYGYTF. CDR3 DNA sequence: TGTGCCAGCAGTTACCGTCTAGAAGGATACAACTATGGCTACACCTTC.

This chain connects TRBV19 to TRBJ1-1, with no clear D. The CDR3 has 15 residues. V dropped 7 bases and J dropped 4 bases, with 19 bases sitting between them. Germline CDR1 is LNHDA and CDR2 is SQIVND (reference sequence). CDR3 in DNA: TGTGCCAGTACGGATCGGGGAATTGGGATCACTGAAGCTTTCTTT. Protein product: CASTDRGIGITEAFF.

CDR3 nucleotide sequence: TGTGCCAGCAGCCCTTTCGGCCCGGGACAGACCCCAGAGGGAGAGACCCAGTACTTC. It codes for CASSPFGPGQTPEGETQYF. The chain uses TRBV11-3 and TRBJ2-5, with 7 bases fitting TRBD1. Trimming took 5 bases from V and 4 from J; bases not matched to a gene: 22. Germline V gene sequence: CDR1 SGHNT, CDR2 YENEEA. The CDR3 length is 19 residues.

The chain links TRBV29-1 to TRBJ1-1, with D unresolved. Germline V gene sequence: CDR1 SQVTM, CDR2 ANQGSEA. The CDR3 is 14 amino acids. V was shortened by 3 bases and J by 4 bases, with 15 bases between the two germline ends. The CDR3 region has the DNA TGCAGCGTTGACATCTGGGCAGGCCCCACTGAAGCTTTCTTT. It codes for CSVDIWAGPTEAFF.

This chain connects TRBV2 to TRBJ1-3; 7 nucleotides line up with TRBD1. The germline gives CDR1 SNHLY, CDR2 FYNNEI. The CDR3 loop spans 14 amino acids. The trim removed 6 bases at V and 4 bases at J, leaving 6 bases unmatched. CDR3: CASSLKGAGNTIYF. CDR3 coding DNA: TGTGCCAGCAGCCTGAAGGGGGCAGGAAACACCATATATTTT.

The J gene is TRBJ1-1, the V gene TRBV7-2, with D tentatively TRBD1 (5 bases). Trimming shortened V by 6 bases and J by 7 bases, and 15 bases separated the two germline ends. This CDR3 is 13 amino acids long. Germline lookup yields CDR1 SGHTA and CDR2 FQGNSA. The CDR3 here is CASSWRGQDEAFF. The DNA for the CDR3 is TGTGCCAGCAGTTGGCGGGGCCAAGATGAAGCTTTCTTT.

The J gene is TRBJ2-1, the V gene TRBV3-1 (or the pseudogene TRBV3-2), with D possibly TRBD2 on 5 matching bases. Germline assignment: CDR1 LGHDT and CDR2 YNNKEL (reference sequence). With 1 base removed from V and 3 bases from J, the gap between germline ends came to 13 bases. This CDR3 comprises 16 residues. The chain's CDR3 is CASSQVLVSVYNEQFF. CDR3 DNA: TGTGCCAGCAGCCAAGTTTTGGTTAGCGTCTACAATGAGCAGTTCTTC.

This rearrangement joins TRBV6-5 to TRBJ1-2, with D unresolved. V was pared by 2 bases and J by 2 bases, with 3 bases between. From germline, CDR1 is MNHEY and CDR2 SVGAGI. The CDR3 totals 12 residues. The CDR3 region has the DNA TGTGCCAGCAGTTACACAAACTATGGCTACACCTTC. Its protein is CASSYTNYGYTF.

This sequence joins TRBV29-1 and TRBJ2-6, with TRBD1 as a possible D gene (6 bases). CDR3 length equals 16 residues. V was cut by 4 bases and J by 2 bases, with 15 bases left in between. Per germline, CDR1 SQVTM and CDR2 ANQGSEA. CDR3 DNA sequence: TGCAGCGTTGTAGGTACACAGGGACCTGGGGCCAACGTCCTGACTTTC. Its translation is CSVVGTQGPGANVLTF.

The chain joins TRBV5-1 to TRBJ2-1; TRBD2 agrees at 8 bases. The germline gives CDR1 SGHRS, CDR2 YFSETQ. V shed 0 bases and J 4 bases; nucleotides not matched to a gene: 6. The CDR3 length is 16 residues. CDR3 DNA: TGCGCCAGCAGCTTGGACGTAGCGGGAAGGTACAATGAGCAGTTCTTC. Amino acid sequence: CASSLDVAGRYNEQFF.

Points on this clone: The sample has other DNA sequences that encode this CDR3 too. This chain uses TRBV27 with TRBJ2-1; 11 bases fit TRBD2. Per germline, CDR1 MNHEY and CDR2 SMNVEV (reference sequence). The CDR3 loop spans 15 amino acids. V gave up 5 bases and J gave up 4 bases; unmatched junction bases: 4. Here the CDR3 reads CASSPRTSGYNEQFF. In DNA form, the CDR3 reads TGTGCCAGCAGTCCGCGGACTAGCGGGTACAATGAGCAGTTCTTC.

Here the CDR3 reads CASVSAYGYTF. The CDR3 DNA reads TGTGCCAGCGTAAGCGCCTATGGCTACACCTTC. This rearrangement joins TRBV7-7 to TRBJ1-2; D uncertain. V was cut by 8 bases and J by 4 bases, with 8 bases left in between. The CDR3 has 11 residues. CDR1 SSHAT and CDR2 FNYEAQ come from the germline V gene (reference sequence).

The chain uses TRBV19 and TRBJ1-4, with D unresolved. The CDR3 consists of 15 residues. Trimming removed 3 bases from V and 8 bases from J, with 16 bases in between. CDR1 LNHDA and CDR2 SQIVND come from the germline V gene (reference sequence). This CDR3 reads CASSILGSMNEKLFF. The DNA for the CDR3 is TGTGCCAGTAGTATCCTAGGGAGTATGAACGAAAAACTGTTTTTT. Full variable domain (outside the CDR3, taken from reference TRBV19 and TRBJ1-4): DGGITQSPKYLFRKEGQNVTLSCEQNLNHDAMYWYRQDPGQGLRLIYYSQIVNDFQKGDIAEGYSVSREKKESFPLTVTSAQKNPTAFYLCASSILGSMNEKLFFGSGTQLSVL.

The chain is built from TRBV6-5 and TRBJ1-1; the D is unclear. The CDR3 consists of 15 residues. Trimming removed 6 bases from V and 8 bases from J, with 22 bases in between. Germline CDR1 and CDR2: MNHEY and SVGAGI. The CDR3 loop reads CASSANNIAPSEAFF. CDR3 nucleotides: TGTGCCAGCAGCGCCAATAATATAGCTCCCTCCGAAGCTTTCTTT.

This sequence joins TRBV5-1 and TRBJ2-1, with 9 bases lining up with TRBD2. The CDR3 extends over 14 amino acids. The ends lost 2 bases at V and 5 bases at J; junction bases unmatched: 2. The germline CDR1 and CDR2 sequences are SGHRS and YFSETQ. Here the CDR3 reads CASSFRLADNEQFF. CDR3 DNA: TGCGCCAGCAGCTTCCGACTAGCGGACAATGAGCAGTTCTTC.

The chain employs TRBV6-5 and TRBJ1-2, with 8 bases lining up with TRBD1. Germline values: CDR1 MNHEY, CDR2 SVGAGI. The ends lost 5 bases at V and 4 bases at J; junction bases unmatched: 6. The CDR3 has 14 amino acids. The CDR3 region is CASSRQGSGYGYTF. For the CDR3, the DNA is TGTGCCAGCAGTCGACAGGGGTCGGGCTATGGCTACACCTTC.

V gene TRBV6-5 combines with J gene TRBJ2-7, with D perhaps TRBD1 (6 bases). The V gene lost 7 bases and the J gene lost 0 bases, with 16 bases spanning the gap. This CDR3 contains 15 residues. Germline V gene sequence: CDR1 MNHEY, CDR2 SVGAGI. Here the CDR3 DNA reads TGTGCCAGCAACCCATCAGGGGAAGGCTCCTACGAGCAGTACTTC. Residues: CASNPSGEGSYEQYF.